These 8 T cell receptor beta chains came from one sample sequenced in a study of T cell clonotyping in hematopoietic cell transplantation (dated by TCRdb to about 2021). Library preparation used the immunoSEQ multiplex PCR assay. The source is immuneACCESS, and TCRdb retained only in-frame sequences with V and J called. Part of the clones is not carried over; for the studies checked, unresolved V genes explain less than half of this, and the remainder is unexplained. The sample table shows 35,000 to 50,000 clones, and about 85% are seen once. The ten largest clones capture around 2.9% of the sample. Sample time point, as interpreted from the label and publication: recipient sample about 28 days before transplant, after cytoreduction. Source: peripheral blood mononuclear cells, taken before stem cell transplant. The receptors were sampled from a man between 60 and 75 years old with acute myeloid leukemia. Some clones in this sample may be carry-over from other donors' samples.

The chain has TRBV10-2 and TRBJ1-2, with TRBD1 matching 9 bases. The CDR3 extends over 14 amino acids. Trimming cost V 4 bases and J 0 bases; bases outside gene matches: 0. Germline V gene lookup returns CDR1 WSHSY and CDR2 SAAADI. CDR3: CASSGDRANYGYTF. The CDR3 DNA reads as TGCGCCAGCAGTGGGGACAGGGCTAACTATGGCTACACCTTC.

The rearrangement joins TRBV7-8 to TRBJ1-5; TRBD1 matches 9 bases. The CDR3 is 15 residues long. Per germline, CDR1 SGHVS and CDR2 FQNEAQ. Trimming cost V 0 bases and J 4 bases; bases outside gene matches: 1. The DNA of the CDR3 is TGTGCCAGCAGCTTAGCGGGGACAGGGAATCAGCCCCAGCATTTT. This sequence encodes CASSLAGTGNQPQHF. The full variable domain, rest sourced from reference TRBV7-8 and TRBJ1-5, is GAGVSQSPRYKVAKRGQDVALRCDPISGHVSLFWYQQALGQGPEFLTYFQNEAQLDKSGLPSDRFFAERPEGSVSTLKIQRTQQEDSAVYLCASSLAGTGNQPQHFGDGTRLSIL.

The chain is built from TRBV28 and TRBJ2-5; 7 bases are shared with TRBD2. The CDR3 is 15 amino acids. The germline V gene has CDR1 MDHEN and CDR2 SYDVKM. The V and J ends lost 6 bases and 3 bases, in that order; junction bases with no gene match: 10. CDR3 DNA sequence: TGTGCCAGCAGGCCCCGAGGGAGGGGCGAAGAGACCCAGTACTTC. Translating gives CASRPRGRGEETQYF.

The chain is built from TRBV4-1 and TRBJ2-3, with a weak D call TRBD2 (5 bases). The V gene lost 4 bases and the J gene lost 4 bases, with 12 bases spanning the gap. Germline V gene lookup returns CDR1 MGHRA and CDR2 YSYEKL. The CDR3 is made up of 14 amino acids. In DNA form, the CDR3 reads TGCGCCAGCAGCCCTCGCGAGGGCGCAGATACGCAGTATTTT. As protein: CASSPREGADTQYF.

The V call is TRBV29-1, the J call TRBJ1-2; weak D call: TRBD1 (5 bases). Per germline, CDR1 SQVTM and CDR2 ANQGSEA. The CDR3 extends over 13 amino acids. V gave up 7 bases and J gave up 1 base, with 13 bases separating them. In DNA form, the CDR3 reads TGCAGCGGGGGGGACGAGCGTAACTATGGCTACACCTTC. Translated, it gives CSGGDERNYGYTF. The whole variable domain, remainder taken from reference TRBV29-1 and TRBJ1-2, is SAVISQKPSRDICQRGTSLTIQCQVDSQVTMMFWYRQQPGQSLTLIATANQGSEATYESGFVIDKFPISRPNLTFSTLTVSNMSPEDSSIYLCSGGDERNYGYTFGSGTRLTVV.

V gene TRBV19 combines with J gene TRBJ1-1; maybe TRBD1 (6 bases). V was clipped by 5 bases and J by 1 base, with 8 bases between them. The CDR3 covers 13 residues. The germline CDR1 and CDR2 sequences are LNHDA and SQIVND (reference sequence). The CDR3 DNA follows: TGTGCCAGTAGTGGGACACAGAACACTGAAGCTTTCTTT. Translated, it gives CASSGTQNTEAFF.

This clone was seen a single time. The chain recombines TRBV6-5 with TRBJ1-1; unclear D gene. The CDR3 spans 15 residues. V was cut by 3 bases and J by 2 bases, with 13 bases left in between. Germline lookup yields CDR1 MNHEY and CDR2 SVGAGI. The CDR3 reads CASSYGLHFNTEAFF. The CDR3 DNA reads TGTGCCAGCAGTTATGGTTTACATTTCAACACTGAAGCTTTCTTT.

This chain links TRBV7-3 with TRBJ2-1; no reliable D call. The CDR3 consists of 14 residues. Trimming pared 2 bases from V and 4 bases from J, leaving 9 bases between. CDR1 and CDR2 (germline): SGHTA, FQGTGA. In nucleotides, the CDR3 is TGTGCCAGCAGCTTACCCGGGCCTTACAATGAGCAGTTCTTC. Translation: CASSLPGPYNEQFF.